One T cell receptor beta chain is described in this entry. Its antigen is unknown. As for the donors, each was a healthy bone marrow donor. The V gene's germline CDR1 is ENHRY and CDR2 SYGVKD. The V and J ends lost 1 base and 1 base respectively, with 10 bases between them. The CDR3 loop spans 15 amino acids. The data were taken from a study of cytomegalovirus exposure and HLA in healthy donors. Background on the study: Unique TCR beta sequences numbering about 100 million came from 150 million to 200 million T cells in an earlier analysis.

Study-wide results and limits: Analysis was performed later, and it showed HLA-associated TCR beta chains to be more clonally expanded than equally common others.

PCR primers comprised 60 Vbeta and 13 Jbeta primers. Produced via immunoSEQ multiplex PCR; TCRdb's table is partial and in-frame only. The sample lists about 130,000 clones; about 81% were seen once. This TCR came from a woman in her forties in good health and CMV-seropositive. The chain combines TRBV10-3 with TRBJ2-5; a possible D gene is TRBD1 (6 bases). Sequences were obtained from PBMCs. DNA for the CDR3: TGTGCCATCAGTGAGTATAGGGACACCCAAGAGACCCAGTACTTC. Its translation is CAISEYRDTQETQYF.